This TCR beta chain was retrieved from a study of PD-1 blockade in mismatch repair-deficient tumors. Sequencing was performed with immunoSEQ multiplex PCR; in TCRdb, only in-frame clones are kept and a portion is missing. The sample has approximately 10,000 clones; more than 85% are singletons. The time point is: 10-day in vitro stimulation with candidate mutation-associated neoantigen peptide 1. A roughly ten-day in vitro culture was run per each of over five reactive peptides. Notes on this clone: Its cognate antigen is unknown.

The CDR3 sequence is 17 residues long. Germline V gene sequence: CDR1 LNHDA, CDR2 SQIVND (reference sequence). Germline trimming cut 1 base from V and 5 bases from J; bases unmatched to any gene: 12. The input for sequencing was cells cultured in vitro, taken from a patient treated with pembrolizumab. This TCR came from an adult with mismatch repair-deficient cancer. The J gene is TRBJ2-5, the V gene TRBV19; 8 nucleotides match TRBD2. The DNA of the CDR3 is TGTGCCAGTAGTATAGTTCTTAGCGGGGACCTAAGGGAGACCCAGTACTTC. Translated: CASSIVLSGDLRETQYF.